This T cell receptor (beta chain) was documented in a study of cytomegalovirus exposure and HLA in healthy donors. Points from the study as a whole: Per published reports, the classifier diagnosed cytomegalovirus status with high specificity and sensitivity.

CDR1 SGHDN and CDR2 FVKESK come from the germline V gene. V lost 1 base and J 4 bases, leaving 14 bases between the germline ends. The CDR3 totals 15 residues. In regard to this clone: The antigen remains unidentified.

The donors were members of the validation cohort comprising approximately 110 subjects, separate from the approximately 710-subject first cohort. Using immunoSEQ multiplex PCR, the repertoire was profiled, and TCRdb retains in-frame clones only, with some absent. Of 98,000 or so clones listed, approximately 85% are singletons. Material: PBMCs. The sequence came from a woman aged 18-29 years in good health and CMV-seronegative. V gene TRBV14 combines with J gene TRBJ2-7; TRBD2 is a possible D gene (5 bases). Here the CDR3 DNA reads TGTGCCAGCAGCCAAGGCTCCACGTCGGGATACGAGCAGTACTTC. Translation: CASSQGSTSGYEQYF.